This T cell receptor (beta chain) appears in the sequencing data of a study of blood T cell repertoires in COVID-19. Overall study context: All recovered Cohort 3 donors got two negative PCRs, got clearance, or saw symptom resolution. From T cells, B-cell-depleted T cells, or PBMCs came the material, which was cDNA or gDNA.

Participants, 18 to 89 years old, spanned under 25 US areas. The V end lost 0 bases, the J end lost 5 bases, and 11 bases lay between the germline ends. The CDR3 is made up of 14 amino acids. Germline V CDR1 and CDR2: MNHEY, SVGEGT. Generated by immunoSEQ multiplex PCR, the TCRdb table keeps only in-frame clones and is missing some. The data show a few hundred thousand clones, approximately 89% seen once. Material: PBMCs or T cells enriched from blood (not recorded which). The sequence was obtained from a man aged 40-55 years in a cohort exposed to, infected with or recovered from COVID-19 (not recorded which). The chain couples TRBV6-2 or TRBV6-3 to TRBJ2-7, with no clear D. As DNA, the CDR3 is TGTGCCAGCAGTTACTCATCAGGTTACCACGAGCAGTACTTC. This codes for CASSYSSGYHEQYF.